The next 30 T cell receptor beta chains were all read from a single sample in a study of cytomegalovirus exposure and HLA in healthy donors. This PCR relied on a set of 60 Vbeta primers and 13 Jbeta primers. The repertoire was sequenced with immunoSEQ multiplex PCR; TCRdb's copy has only in-frame clones and lacks some. The sample yields about 130,000 clones, around 80% seen once. Source material: PBMCs. These receptors were obtained from a man between 40 and 49 years old in good health and CMV-seropositive.

This clone turned up a few times. V usage is TRBV29-1 and J usage is TRBJ1-1; 8 bases fit TRBD1. The CDR3 extends over 14 amino acids. Germline lookup yields CDR1 SQVTM and CDR2 ANQGSEA. V dropped 8 bases and J dropped 2; count of bases not matched to a gene: 10. The DNA for the CDR3 is TGCAGCCACAGGGGGGTCGCAGGCAACACTGAAGCTTTCTTT. Protein product: CSHRGVAGNTEAFF.

The chain carries TRBV7-9 and TRBJ2-7; 10 bases align to TRBD1. Germline loops: CDR1 SEHNR, CDR2 FQNEAQ (reference sequence). Unmatched junction bases numbered 10, after V lost 6 bases and J lost 5 bases. The length of the CDR3 is 15 residues. CDR3: CASRFSGTGVDEQYF. The CDR3 nucleotides read TGTGCCAGCAGATTCTCCGGGACAGGGGTCGACGAGCAGTACTTC.

This chain uses TRBV7-6 with TRBJ2-7; 8 bases agree with TRBD2. From germline, CDR1 is SGHVS and CDR2 FNYEAQ. V shed 2 bases and J 3 bases; nucleotides not matched to a gene: 3. CDR3 size: 14 residues. CDR3 in amino acids: CASSLSGTSYEQYF. CDR3 in DNA: TGTGCCAGCAGCTTAAGTGGGACTAGCTACGAGCAGTACTTC.

As regards this clone: Compared with germline, one end of the junction differs, possibly owing to a read error. This sequence joins TRBV29-1 and TRBJ1-1; D possibly corresponds to TRBD1 (5 bases). Germline assignment: CDR1 SQVTM and CDR2 ANQGSEA. The CDR3 contains 13 residues. The CDR3 DNA reads as TGCAGCGTTGAAAGACAGCTGAATACTGAAGCTTTCTTT. It is translated as CSVERQLNTEAFF.

This chain uses TRBV27 with TRBJ2-5; maybe TRBD1 (6 bases). The V and J ends lost 5 bases and 3 bases respectively, with 10 bases between them. CDR1 and CDR2 (germline): MNHEY, SMNVEV (reference sequence). The CDR3 is 13 amino acids. The CDR3 sequence: CASSAQGKETQYF. CDR3 in DNA: TGTGCCAGCAGTGCACAGGGCAAAGAGACCCAGTACTTC.

The chain joins TRBV23-1 to TRBJ1-1, with 9 bases fitting TRBD1. TRBV23-1 qualifies as an ORF whose function is uncertain. Unmatched junction bases numbered 1, after V lost 2 bases and J lost 6 bases. This CDR3 spans 13 amino acids. The CDR3 region has the DNA TGCGCCAGCAGTCAAAGGACAGGGGCTGAAGCTTTCTTT. Encoded protein: CASSQRTGAEAFF.

The chain joins TRBV6-1 to TRBJ1-5, with TRBD1 identical over 7 bases. The germline CDR1 and CDR2 sequences are MNHNS and SASEGT. This CDR3 comprises 15 residues. V was pared by 7 bases and J by 1 base, with 7 bases of the junction left unmatched. CDR3 amino acids: CASTSGTESNQPQHF. CDR3 in DNA: TGTGCCAGCACTTCCGGGACAGAGAGCAATCAGCCCCAGCATTTT.

CDR3 amino acids: CASRRGSTSTDTQYF. CDR3 DNA: TGTGCCAGCAGGAGGGGGAGTACTAGCACAGATACGCAGTATTTT. V gene TRBV2 combines with J gene TRBJ2-3, with D possibly being TRBD1 (6 bases). The germline V and J ends were trimmed by 6 bases and 0 bases, with 13 bases remaining between them. The CDR3 has 15 amino acids. Per the germline V gene, CDR1 is SNHLY and CDR2 is FYNNEI.

This sequence joins TRBV6-6 and TRBJ1-5; D perhaps matches TRBD1 (6 bases). From germline, CDR1 is MNHNY and CDR2 SVGAGI (reference sequence). The length of the CDR3 is 13 residues. V shed 7 bases and J shed 6 bases, with 13 bases lying between them. The CDR3, as DNA: TGTGCCAGCACCGCCCCAGGGGTTCAGCCCCAGCATTTT. It specifies CASTAPGVQPQHF.

The CDR3 nucleotides are TGTGCCAGCAGTTTATCCCGCCAAGAGACCCAGTACTTC. Its protein is CASSLSRQETQYF. The gene calls are TRBV27 and TRBJ2-5, with D unclear. V was pared by 0 bases and J by 1 base, with 3 bases between. Germline V lookup: CDR1 MNHEY, CDR2 SMNVEV (reference sequence). This CDR3 is 13 amino acids long.

This rearrangement joins TRBV11-1 to TRBJ2-1; TRBD2 might be the D (6 bases). The CDR3 sequence is 15 residues long. Per germline, CDR1 SGHAT and CDR2 FQDESV (reference sequence). The V end was cut by 1 base, the J end by 8 bases, with 15 bases between. CDR3 region: CASSLEGLRLDEQFF. The CDR3 DNA follows: TGTGCCAGCAGCTTAGAGGGACTTCGGTTGGATGAGCAGTTCTTC.

The chain has TRBV10-2 and TRBJ2-7, with 8 bases lining up with TRBD1. Germline V gene lookup returns CDR1 WSHSY and CDR2 SAAADI. The CDR3 consists of 13 residues. V shed 10 bases and J 7 bases; nucleotides not matched to a gene: 12. This CDR3 is CAKSGTGGGEQYF. The CDR3 coding sequence is TGCGCCAAATCCGGGACAGGAGGTGGGGAGCAGTACTTC.

This clone was counted only a few times. The chain employs TRBV15 and TRBJ2-1; possible D gene TRBD1, 5 bases. The length of the CDR3 is 13 residues. V gave up 1 base and J gave up 6 bases, with 7 bases separating them. Germline V gives CDR1 LNHNV, CDR2 YYDKDF (reference sequence). In DNA form, the CDR3 reads TGTGCCACCAGCAGAGTTCAGGGCAATGAGCAGTTCTTC. Its protein is CATSRVQGNEQFF. Filled out from reference TRBV15 and TRBJ2-1, the complete variable domain reads DAMVIQNPRYQVTQFGKPVTLSCSQTLNHNVMYWYQQKSSQAPKLLFHYYDKDFNNEADTPDNFQSRRPNTSFCFLDIRSPGLGDTAMYLCATSRVQGNEQFFGPGTRLTVL.

This chain joins TRBV29-1 and TRBJ1-5; 9 nucleotides match TRBD1. Trimming took 5 bases from V and 4 from J; bases not matched to a gene: 6. Germline V gene sequence: CDR1 SQVTM, CDR2 ANQGSEA. The CDR3 is made up of 14 amino acids. The CDR3 bases are TGCAGCGTTCGACAGGGGGGACGAAATCAGCCCCAGCATTTT. This encodes CSVRQGGRNQPQHF. The full variable domain, its missing parts supplied by reference TRBV29-1 and TRBJ1-5, is SAVISQKPSRDICQRGTSLTIQCQVDSQVTMMFWYRQQPGQSLTLIATANQGSEATYESGFVIDKFPISRPNLTFSTLTVSNMSPEDSSIYLCSVRQGGRNQPQHFGDGTRLSIL.

The rearrangement links TRBV9 to TRBJ1-5, with TRBD1 as a possible D gene (5 bases). Germline CDR1 is SGDLS and CDR2 is YYNGEE. This CDR3 region has 14 residues. V was trimmed by 0 bases and J by 7 bases, leaving 11 bases between them. CDR3: CASSVGDSLQPQHF. In DNA form, the CDR3 reads TGTGCCAGCAGCGTAGGGGACTCACTCCAGCCCCAGCATTTT.

The sample holds a few counts of this clone. The rearrangement joins TRBV2 to TRBJ1-1; possible D gene TRBD1, 6 bases. The CDR3 length is 14 residues. Per the germline V gene, CDR1 is SNHLY and CDR2 is FYNNEI. V lost 7 bases to trimming and J lost 1 base, with 13 bases between them. CDR3 DNA: TGTGCCAGCAAACTCAGGGGCGCGAACACTGAAGCTTTCTTT. Translated: CASKLRGANTEAFF.

This chain uses TRBV12-1 with TRBJ2-3; the listed D gene, TRBD1, was not tested against the DNA. TRBV12-1 is labeled a pseudogene. This CDR3 has 19 amino acids. CDR3 in amino acids: CASSFVVGVFGSFTDTQYF. DNA of the CDR3: TGTGCCAGCAGCTTCGTTGTAGGGGTTTTTGGTAGTTTCACAGATACGCAGTATTTT.

The genes are TRBV28 and TRBJ2-7; D ambiguous. Germline CDR1 MDHEN, CDR2 SYDVKM. V lost 7 bases, J lost 2 bases, and 21 bases lay in between. The CDR3 runs to 16 residues. The DNA for the CDR3 is TGTGCCAGCATCCCTCGGGTGGGTCGGCGAACCTACGAGCAGTACTTC. Its translation is CASIPRVGRRTYEQYF.

This clone was detected only once. The genes are TRBV7-8 and TRBJ2-2, with D perhaps matching TRBD2 (6 bases). CDR1 is SGHVS, CDR2 FQNEAQ, per germline. V was clipped by 6 bases and J by 5 bases, with 22 bases between them. CDR3 length equals 17 residues. The CDR3 nucleotides read TGTGCCAGCAGTTATACCGGGACTCAAGGAGGTACCGGGGAGCTGTTTTTT. Its protein product is CASSYTGTQGGTGELFF.

The chain recombines TRBV2 with TRBJ2-5; 9 nucleotides agree with TRBD2. The CDR3 is 13 residues long. Germline V gene lookup returns CDR1 SNHLY and CDR2 FYNNEI. V shed 11 bases, J shed 5 bases, and the junction held 9 bases outside the gene matches. CDR3 amino acids: CAEEREVGETQYF. In DNA form, the CDR3 reads TGTGCCGAGGAGCGGGAGGTGGGGGAGACCCAGTACTTC.

This chain connects TRBV6-1 to TRBJ1-5; D is possibly TRBD1 (6 bases). The CDR3 runs to 14 residues. Trimming removed 7 bases from V and 3 bases from J, with 13 bases in between. Germline loops: CDR1 MNHNS, CDR2 SASEGT. CDR3 nucleotide sequence: TGTGCCAGCAAGTTGACAGGAGACAATCAGCCCCAGCATTTT. Translated, it gives CASKLTGDNQPQHF.

The chain employs TRBV19 and TRBJ1-5; D is unresolved. The CDR3 has 14 amino acids. Trimming removed 8 bases from V and 0 bases from J, with 11 bases in between. Germline CDR1 reads LNHDA; CDR2 reads SQIVND (reference sequence). The CDR3 region has the DNA TGTGCCAGTCATCTGCGAAATAGCAATCAGCCCCAGCATTTT. Translation gives CASHLRNSNQPQHF.

The chain combines TRBV29-1 with TRBJ1-1; 9 bases are shared with TRBD1. After removal of 5 bases from V and 5 bases from J, the junction contained 3 bases not matched to a gene. The CDR3 covers 12 residues. The V gene's germline CDR1 is SQVTM and CDR2 ANQGSEA. The CDR3 is CSVTGGGTEAFF. The CDR3 coding sequence is TGCAGCGTTACAGGGGGCGGTACTGAAGCTTTCTTT.

The genes are TRBV18 and TRBJ2-7, with TRBD1 matching over 7 bases. The length of the CDR3 is 19 residues. Trimming took 0 bases from V and 0 from J; bases not matched to a gene: 14. Germline V gene data show CDR1 as KGHSH and CDR2 as LQKENI. The CDR3 nucleotides are TGTGCCAGCTCACCACCGAACTATGGCCGCAGGGGGTCCTCCTACGAGCAGTACTTC. Amino acid sequence: CASSPPNYGRRGSSYEQYF. The whole variable domain, filled in from reference TRBV18 and TRBJ2-7, reads NAGVMQNPRHLVRRRGQEARLRCSPMKGHSHVYWYRQLPEEGLKFMVYLQKENIIDESGMPKERFSAEFPKEGPSILRIQQVVRGDSAAYFCASSPPNYGRRGSSYEQYFGPGTRLTVT.

This clone has only one observation. V is TRBV28 and J is TRBJ2-5, with a weak D call TRBD2 (6 bases). Germline-derived CDR1 and CDR2 are MDHEN and SYDVKM. This CDR3 contains 15 residues. Trimming cost V 5 bases and J 5 bases, with 18 bases left between them. CDR3 loop: CASSTMGGSVETQYF. CDR3 DNA: TGTGCCAGCAGTACAATGGGGGGTAGTGTGGAGACCCAGTACTTC.

In DNA, the CDR3 is TGTGCCACCAGCACCCGGGACAGGGGTCACGAGCAGTACTTC. Translated: CATSTRDRGHEQYF. The rearrangement uses TRBV15 and TRBJ2-7; 10 bases match TRBD1. J gave up 5 bases and V 4 bases, and 5 bases lay outside the gene matches. Germline V gene sequence: CDR1 LNHNV, CDR2 YYDKDF (reference sequence). The CDR3 has 14 residues. The entire variable domain, with the rest obtained from reference TRBV15 and TRBJ2-7, is as follows: DAMVIQNPRYQVTQFGKPVTLSCSQTLNHNVMYWYQQKSSQAPKLLFHYYDKDFNNEADTPDNFQSRRPNTSFCFLDIRSPGLGDTAMYLCATSTRDRGHEQYFGPGTRLTVT.

The chain recombines TRBV11-2 with TRBJ1-2; TRBD1 might be the D (5 bases). In germline, CDR1 is SGHAT, CDR2 FQNNGV. V shed 5 bases and J shed 3 bases, with 16 bases lying between them. The CDR3 covers 15 residues. This chain's CDR3 is CASSPGPGGDYGYTF. DNA of the CDR3: TGTGCCAGCAGCCCAGGTCCGGGGGGGGACTATGGCTACACCTTC.

J is TRBJ2-3 and V is TRBV10-1; possibly TRBD2 for D (6 bases). Germline CDR1 reads WNHNN; CDR2 reads SYGVQD (reference sequence). Trimming removed 2 bases at V and 6 bases at J, with 9 bases between. The length of the CDR3 is 13 residues. The CDR3 sequence: CASSEGGRDTQYF. In DNA form, the CDR3 reads TGCGCCAGCAGTGAGGGGGGGAGGGATACGCAGTATTTT.

Worth noting for this clone: Its ends do not fully match the called genes, so a read error is possible. The CDR3, as DNA: TGTGCCAGCAGCCCTTCAGGGAACTCCCGGGAGCAGTGCTTC. Amino acid sequence: CASSPSGNSREQCF. This sequence joins TRBV11-1 and TRBJ2-7, with a tentative D call TRBD2 (6 bases). This CDR3 spans 14 amino acids. The V gene's germline CDR1 is SGHAT and CDR2 FQDESV (reference sequence).

The rearrangement joins TRBV30 to TRBJ2-7, with 9 bases matching TRBD1. The CDR3 is 14 residues long. With V trimmed by 0 bases and J by 2 bases, 2 bases remained unmatched. Germline V gene data show CDR1 as GTSNPN and CDR2 as SVGIG (reference sequence). CDR3 amino acids: CAWSVRDRAYEQYF. DNA of the CDR3: TGTGCCTGGAGTGTACGGGACAGGGCCTACGAGCAGTACTTC.